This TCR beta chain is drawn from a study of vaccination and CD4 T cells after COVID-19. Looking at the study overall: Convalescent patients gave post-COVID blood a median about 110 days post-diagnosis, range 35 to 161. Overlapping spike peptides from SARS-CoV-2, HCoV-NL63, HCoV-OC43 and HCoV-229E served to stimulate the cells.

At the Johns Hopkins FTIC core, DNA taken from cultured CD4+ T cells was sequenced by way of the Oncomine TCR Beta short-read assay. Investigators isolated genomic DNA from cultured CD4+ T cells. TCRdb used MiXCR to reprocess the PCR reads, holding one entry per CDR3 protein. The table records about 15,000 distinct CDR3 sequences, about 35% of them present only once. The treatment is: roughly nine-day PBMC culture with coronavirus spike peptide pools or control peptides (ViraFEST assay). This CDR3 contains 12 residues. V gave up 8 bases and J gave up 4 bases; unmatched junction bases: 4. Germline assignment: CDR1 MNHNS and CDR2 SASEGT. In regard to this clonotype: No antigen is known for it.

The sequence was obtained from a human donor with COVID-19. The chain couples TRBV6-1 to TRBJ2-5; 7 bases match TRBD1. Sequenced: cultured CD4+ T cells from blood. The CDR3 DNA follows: TGTGCCAGCGGGACAGCCTTAGAGACCCAGTACTTC. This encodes CASGTALETQYF.